This T cell receptor (beta chain) was observed in a study of CD8+ T cells in alopecia areata. For the study at large: A regimen of oral tofacitinib, 5 to 10 mg twice daily, was given to treated patients. Regarding the study as a whole: The study also sequences resident alphabeta T cells of normal skin in scalp samples. Scalp lesions, especially in alopecia totalis/universalis, had higher clonality than normal scalp.

A remark on this clone: The antigen remains undetermined.

Researchers gathered lesional scalp punch biopsies and peripheral blood from patients with alopecia areata. cDNA prepared by RNA extraction and subsequent reverse transcription served as the template for sequencing. Assay used: immunoSEQ multiplex PCR; TCRdb lists only in-frame clones, some missing. This sample has around 140,000 clones, with approximately 51% found just once. CDR1 and CDR2 from the germline V gene are SGHTA and FQGTGA. V lost 1 base and J 7 bases, leaving 20 bases between the germline ends. This CDR3 is 16 amino acids long. The source material was CD4+ T cells sorted from blood, sampled at week 0. This clonotype was obtained from a human donor with alopecia areata. The chain links TRBV7-3 to TRBJ2-7, with D possibly being TRBD1 or TRBD2 (5 bases each). The CDR3 DNA is TGTGCCAGCAGCTTAATTGGGGGTTCGGGTTTAGAGGAGCAGTACTTC. Protein sequence: CASSLIGGSGLEEQYF.